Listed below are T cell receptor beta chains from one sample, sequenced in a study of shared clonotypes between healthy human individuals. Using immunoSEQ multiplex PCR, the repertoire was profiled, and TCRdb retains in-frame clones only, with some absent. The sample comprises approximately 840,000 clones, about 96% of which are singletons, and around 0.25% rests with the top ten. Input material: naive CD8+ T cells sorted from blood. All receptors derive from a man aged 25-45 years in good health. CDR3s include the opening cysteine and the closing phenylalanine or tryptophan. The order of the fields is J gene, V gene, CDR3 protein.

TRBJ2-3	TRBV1	CTSSQVSSERRESTDTQYF
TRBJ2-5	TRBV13	CASKAGRVPRETQYF
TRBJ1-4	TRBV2	CASSESPRGEKLFF
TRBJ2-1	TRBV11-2	CASSFPGPTQRDIYNEQFF
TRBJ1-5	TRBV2	CASSESRNQPQHF
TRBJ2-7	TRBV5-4	CASSLTGTATYEQYF
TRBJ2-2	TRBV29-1	CSVSDPNTGELFF
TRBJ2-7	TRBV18	CASSDRVAYEQYF
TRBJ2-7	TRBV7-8	CASSHGPPYEQYF
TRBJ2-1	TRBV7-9	CASTDGSSYNEQFF